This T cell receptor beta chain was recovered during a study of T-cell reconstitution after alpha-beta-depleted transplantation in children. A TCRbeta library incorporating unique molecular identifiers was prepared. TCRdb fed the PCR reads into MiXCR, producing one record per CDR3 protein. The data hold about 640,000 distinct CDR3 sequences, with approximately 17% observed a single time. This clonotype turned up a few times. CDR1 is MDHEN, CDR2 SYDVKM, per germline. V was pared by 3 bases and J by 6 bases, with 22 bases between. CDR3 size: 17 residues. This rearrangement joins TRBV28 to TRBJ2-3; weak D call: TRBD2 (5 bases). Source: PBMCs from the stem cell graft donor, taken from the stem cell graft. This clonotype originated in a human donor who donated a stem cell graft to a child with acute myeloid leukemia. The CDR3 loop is CASSFPRRGLVKDTQYF. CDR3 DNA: TGTGCCAGCAGTTTCCCCCGCCGAGGGTTAGTAAAGGATACGCAGTATTTT.